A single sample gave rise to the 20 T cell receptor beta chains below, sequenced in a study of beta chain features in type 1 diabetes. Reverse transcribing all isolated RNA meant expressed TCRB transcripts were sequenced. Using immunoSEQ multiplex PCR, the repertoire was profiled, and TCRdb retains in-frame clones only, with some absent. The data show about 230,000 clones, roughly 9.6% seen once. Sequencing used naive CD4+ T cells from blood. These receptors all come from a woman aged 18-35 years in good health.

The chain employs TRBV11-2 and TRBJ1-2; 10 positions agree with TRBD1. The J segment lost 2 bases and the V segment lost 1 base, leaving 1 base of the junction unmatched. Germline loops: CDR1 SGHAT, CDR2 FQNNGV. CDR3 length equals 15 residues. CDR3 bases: TGTGCCAGCAGCTTAGGACAGGGGGCGAACTATGGCTACACCTTC. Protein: CASSLGQGANYGYTF. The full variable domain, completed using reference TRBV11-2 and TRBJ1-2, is EAGVAQSPRYKIIEKRQSVAFWCNPISGHATLYWYQQILGQGPKLLIQFQNNGVVDDSQLPKDRFSAERLKGVDSTLKIQPAKLEDSAVYLCASSLGQGANYGYTFGSGTRLTVV.

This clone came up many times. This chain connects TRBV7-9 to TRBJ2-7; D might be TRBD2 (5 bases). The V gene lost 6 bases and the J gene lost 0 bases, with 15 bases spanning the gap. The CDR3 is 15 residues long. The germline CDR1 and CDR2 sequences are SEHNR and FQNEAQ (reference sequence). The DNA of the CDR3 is TGTGCCAGCAGTTCGGACGGGATAAGCTCCTACGAGCAGTACTTC. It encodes CASSSDGISSYEQYF.

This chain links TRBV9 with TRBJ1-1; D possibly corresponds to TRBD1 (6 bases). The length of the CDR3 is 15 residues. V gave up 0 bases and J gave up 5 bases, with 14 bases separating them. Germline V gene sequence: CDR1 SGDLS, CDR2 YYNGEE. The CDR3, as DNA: TGTGCCAGCAGCGTAGATCCGACAGGCAATACTGAAGCTTTCTTT. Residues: CASSVDPTGNTEAFF. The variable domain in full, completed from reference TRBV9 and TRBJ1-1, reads DSGVTQTPKHLITATGQRVTLRCSPRSGDLSVYWYQQSLDQGLQFLIQYYNGEERAKGNILERFSAQQFPDLHSELNLSSLELGDSALYFCASSVDPTGNTEAFFGQGTRLTVV.

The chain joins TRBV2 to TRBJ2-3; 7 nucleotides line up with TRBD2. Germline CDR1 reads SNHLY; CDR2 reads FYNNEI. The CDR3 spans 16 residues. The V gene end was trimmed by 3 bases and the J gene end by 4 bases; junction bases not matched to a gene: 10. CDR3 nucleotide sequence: TGTGCCAGCAGTGATGTAGGACTAGTCGGGCCAGATACGCAGTATTTT. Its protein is CASSDVGLVGPDTQYF.

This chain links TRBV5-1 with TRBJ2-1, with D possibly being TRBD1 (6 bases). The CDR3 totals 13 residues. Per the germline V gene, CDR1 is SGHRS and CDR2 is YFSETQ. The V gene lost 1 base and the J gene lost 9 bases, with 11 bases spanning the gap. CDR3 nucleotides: TGCGCCAGCAGCTTGAACAGGGAAGGTGAGCAGTTCTTC. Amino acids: CASSLNREGEQFF.

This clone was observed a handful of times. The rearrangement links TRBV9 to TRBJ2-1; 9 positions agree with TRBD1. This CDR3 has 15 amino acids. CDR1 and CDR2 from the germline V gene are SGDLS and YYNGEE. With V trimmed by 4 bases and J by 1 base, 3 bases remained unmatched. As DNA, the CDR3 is TGTGCCAGCAGCCCGACAGGGGGATCCTACAATGAGCAGTTCTTC. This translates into CASSPTGGSYNEQFF.

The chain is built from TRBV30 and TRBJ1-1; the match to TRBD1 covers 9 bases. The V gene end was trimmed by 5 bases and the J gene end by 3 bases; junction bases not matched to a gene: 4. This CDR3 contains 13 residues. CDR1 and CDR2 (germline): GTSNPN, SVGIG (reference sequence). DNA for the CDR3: TGTGCCTGGGAACAGGGGGCGTACACTGAAGCTTTCTTT. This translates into CAWEQGAYTEAFF.

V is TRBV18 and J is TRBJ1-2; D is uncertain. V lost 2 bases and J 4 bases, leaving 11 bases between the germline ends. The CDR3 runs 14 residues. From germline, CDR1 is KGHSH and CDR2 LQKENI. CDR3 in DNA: TGTGCCAGCTCACCAGAGGTCTCTGGCTATGGCTACACCTTC. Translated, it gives CASSPEVSGYGYTF.

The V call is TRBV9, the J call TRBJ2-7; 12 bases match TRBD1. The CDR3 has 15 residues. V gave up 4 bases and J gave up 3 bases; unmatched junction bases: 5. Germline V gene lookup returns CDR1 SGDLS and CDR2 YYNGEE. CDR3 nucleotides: TGTGCCAGCAGCATCGGGACAGGGGGCTTCTACGAGCAGTACTTC. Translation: CASSIGTGGFYEQYF.

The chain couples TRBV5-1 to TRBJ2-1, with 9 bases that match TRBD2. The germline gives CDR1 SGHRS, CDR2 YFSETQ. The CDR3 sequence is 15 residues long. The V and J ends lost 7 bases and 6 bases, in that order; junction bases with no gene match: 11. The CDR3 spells CASALWGTSTNEQFF. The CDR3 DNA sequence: TGCGCCAGCGCCCTGTGGGGGACTAGCACCAATGAGCAGTTCTTC.

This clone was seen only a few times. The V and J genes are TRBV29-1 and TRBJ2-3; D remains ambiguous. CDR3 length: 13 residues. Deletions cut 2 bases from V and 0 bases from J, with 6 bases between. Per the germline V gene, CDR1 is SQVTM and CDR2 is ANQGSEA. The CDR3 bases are TGCAGCGTTGAAACAGATAGCACAGATACGCAGTATTTT. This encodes CSVETDSTDTQYF.

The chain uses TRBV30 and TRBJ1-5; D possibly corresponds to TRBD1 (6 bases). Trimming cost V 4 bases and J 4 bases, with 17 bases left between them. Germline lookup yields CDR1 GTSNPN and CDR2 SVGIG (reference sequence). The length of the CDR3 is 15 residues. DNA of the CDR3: TGTGCCTGGACCCCCGGGGGGGCAATTAATCAGCCCCAGCATTTT. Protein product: CAWTPGGAINQPQHF.

The CDR3 loop is CSALLAETQYF. In nucleotides, the CDR3 is TGCAGTGCCCTACTCGCGGAGACCCAGTACTTC. This chain links TRBV20-1 with TRBJ2-5; D gene ambiguous. This CDR3 region has 11 residues. V was cut by 6 bases and J by 5 bases, with 10 bases left in between. Germline assignment: CDR1 DFQATT and CDR2 SNEGSKA (reference sequence).

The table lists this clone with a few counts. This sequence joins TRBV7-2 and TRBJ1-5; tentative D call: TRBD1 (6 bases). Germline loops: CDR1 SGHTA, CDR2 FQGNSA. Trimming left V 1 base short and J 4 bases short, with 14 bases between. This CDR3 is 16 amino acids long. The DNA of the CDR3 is TGTGCCAGCAGCTTAGTACAGGGAATAGGGAATCAGCCCCAGCATTTT. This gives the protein CASSLVQGIGNQPQHF.

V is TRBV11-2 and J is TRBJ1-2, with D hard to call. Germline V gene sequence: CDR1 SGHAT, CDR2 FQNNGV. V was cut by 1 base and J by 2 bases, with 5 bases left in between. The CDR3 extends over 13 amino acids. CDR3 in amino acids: CASSLVMNYGYTF. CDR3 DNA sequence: TGTGCCAGCAGCTTAGTCATGAACTATGGCTACACCTTC.

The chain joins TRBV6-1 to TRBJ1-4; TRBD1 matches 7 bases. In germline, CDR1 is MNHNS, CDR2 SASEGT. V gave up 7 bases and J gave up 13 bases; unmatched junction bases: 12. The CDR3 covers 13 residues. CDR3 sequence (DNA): TGTGCCAGCAATGAGGGGACAGCCATTAGACTGTTTTTT. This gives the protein CASNEGTAIRLFF.

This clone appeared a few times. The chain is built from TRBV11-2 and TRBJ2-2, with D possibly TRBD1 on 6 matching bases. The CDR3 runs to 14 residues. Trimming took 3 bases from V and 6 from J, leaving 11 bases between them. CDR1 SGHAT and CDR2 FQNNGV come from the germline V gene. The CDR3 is CASSLGQGSGELFF. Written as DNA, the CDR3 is TGTGCCAGCAGCTTGGGACAAGGCTCCGGGGAGCTGTTTTTT.

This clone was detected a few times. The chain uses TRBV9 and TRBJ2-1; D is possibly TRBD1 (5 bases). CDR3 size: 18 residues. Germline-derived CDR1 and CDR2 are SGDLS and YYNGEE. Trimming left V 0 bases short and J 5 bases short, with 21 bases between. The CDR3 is CASSVDPSAPQGHNEQFF. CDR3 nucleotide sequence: TGTGCCAGCAGCGTAGATCCCTCCGCGCCGCAGGGTCACAATGAGCAGTTCTTC.

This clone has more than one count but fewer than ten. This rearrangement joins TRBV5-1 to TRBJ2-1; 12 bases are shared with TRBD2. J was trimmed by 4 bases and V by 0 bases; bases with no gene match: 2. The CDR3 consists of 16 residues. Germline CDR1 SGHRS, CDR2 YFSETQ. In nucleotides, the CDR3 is TGCGCCAGCAGCTTGGGGACTAGCGGGGCATACAATGAGCAGTTCTTC. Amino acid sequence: CASSLGTSGAYNEQFF.

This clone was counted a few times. The CDR3 region is CASSTGTVISTDTQYF. The CDR3, as DNA: TGCGCCAGCAGCACCGGGACAGTAATTAGCACAGATACGCAGTATTTT. V usage is TRBV5-1 and J usage is TRBJ2-3; TRBD1 agrees at 7 bases. V shed 4 bases, J shed 0 bases, and the junction held 8 bases outside the gene matches. Germline loops: CDR1 SGHRS, CDR2 YFSETQ. CDR3 size: 16 residues.